This T cell receptor (beta chain) was profiled in a study of response to subunit inactivated influenza vaccine. In TCRdb, the RT-PCR reads were re-called with MiXCR into one record per CDR3 protein. The profile shows about 180,000 distinct CDR3 sequences, around 8.8% of them singletons. The CDR3 totals 14 residues. V lost 0 bases to trimming and J lost 6 bases, with 9 bases between them. Germline CDR1 reads SNHLY; CDR2 reads FYNNEI. There are many counts of this clonotype. The chain is built from TRBV2 and TRBJ1-5; D gene ambiguous. The origin of this receptor is a man aged 50 to 59 who received an inactivated influenza vaccine. This specimen consisted of non-naive T cells sorted from PBMCs, obtained on the day of vaccination. As DNA, the CDR3 is TGTGCCAGCAGTGAAGCGCTTCCAGGTCAGCCCCAGCATTTT. It is translated as CASSEALPGQPQHF.